These 19 T cell receptor beta chains share one sample of origin, sequenced in a study of human T cells and chemical hapten exposure. TCRdb ran MiXCR on the RACE reads and lists one entry per CDR3 protein. This table holds approximately 110,000 distinct CDR3 sequences, roughly 11% found once. Noted time point: patch test 1, 2 weeks after DPC sensitization. Treatment denoted: therapeutic diphenylcyclopropenone sensitization with weekly scalp DPC. This sample comprised whole blood, obtained in connection with sensitization to the hapten diphenylcyclopropenone (DPC). The receptors here all came from a woman aged 40 to 55 with alopecia areata. Some clones in this sample may be carry-over from other donors' samples.

The gene calls are TRBV12-3 or TRBV12-4 and TRBJ2-6; 8 bases align to TRBD1. With 2 bases clipped from V and 2 bases from J, the junction kept 5 bases outside the gene matches. There are 17 residues in the CDR3. The CDR3 region has the DNA TGTGCCAGCAGTTTATTCGGACAGGGCACTGGGGCCAACGTCCTGACTTTC. This gives the protein CASSLFGQGTGANVLTF.

This clonotype showed up just a few times. The gene calls are TRBV7-8 and TRBJ2-5, with D maybe TRBD1 (6 bases). The CDR3 is 15 residues long. V lost 4 bases and J 1 base, leaving 13 bases between the germline ends. Per the germline V gene, CDR1 is SGHVS and CDR2 is FQNEAQ. In nucleotides, the CDR3 is TGTGCCAGCAGCTCCCAGGGGTCCATCCAAGAGACCCAGTACTTC. Translation gives CASSSQGSIQETQYF.

The V call is TRBV7-8, the J call TRBJ2-7; TRBD1 agrees at 8 bases. CDR3 size: 15 residues. Germline values: CDR1 SGHVS, CDR2 FQNEAQ. V trimming: 4 bases; J trimming: 4 bases; junction bases outside the gene matches: 9. CDR3 residues: CASSSISGTGYEQYF. CDR3 in DNA: TGTGCCAGCAGCTCAATATCCGGGACAGGATACGAGCAGTACTTC.

The sample holds a few counts of this clonotype. This sequence joins TRBV7-8 and TRBJ1-1, with TRBD1 matching 7 bases. This CDR3 contains 14 residues. CDR1 and CDR2 (germline): SGHVS, FQNEAQ. With 6 bases clipped from V and 1 base from J, the junction kept 5 bases outside the gene matches. Here the CDR3 reads CASSLQGGNTEAFF. The CDR3 DNA reads TGTGCCAGCAGTCTTCAGGGGGGGAACACTGAAGCTTTCTTT.

This clonotype was recorded a few times. The chain recombines TRBV3-1 with TRBJ2-7; 7 bases line up with TRBD1. The last part of the DNA fits TRBJ2-5 better; the J call may be wrong. The CDR3 covers 15 residues. Germline CDR1 reads LGHDT; CDR2 reads YNNKEL (reference sequence). The CDR3 DNA is TGTGCCAGCAGCCAAGATTCGGTGGACAGGAGGACCCAGTACTTC. This gives the protein CASSQDSVDRRTQYF.

This clonotype was detected many times. The chain combines TRBV2 with TRBJ2-5, with 7 bases identical to TRBD2. This CDR3 comprises 12 residues. The V gene end was trimmed by 8 bases and the J gene end by 4 bases; junction bases not matched to a gene: 4. The V gene's germline CDR1 is SNHLY and CDR2 FYNNEI. The CDR3 reads CASRGEGETQYF. DNA for the CDR3: TGTGCCAGCCGAGGGGAGGGAGAGACCCAGTACTTC.

This clonotype has just a few counts. This CDR3 is CASTLRQGLVTEAFF. CDR3 coding DNA: TGTGCCAGCACCCTAAGACAGGGGTTAGTGACTGAAGCTTTCTTT. This rearrangement joins TRBV28 to TRBJ1-1; 8 nucleotides agree with TRBD1. The CDR3 totals 15 residues. Trimming removed 7 bases from V and 5 bases from J; junction bases left unmatched: 12. In germline, CDR1 is MDHEN, CDR2 SYDVKM. Drawing the rest from reference TRBV28 and TRBJ1-1, the complete variable domain is DVKVTQSSRYLVKRTGEKVFLECVQDMDHENMFWYRQDPGLGLRLIYFSYDVKMKEKGDIPEGYSVSREKKERFSLILESASTNQTSMYLCASTLRQGLVTEAFFGQGTRLTVV.

This clonotype has at least ten counts. The chain has TRBV20-1 and TRBJ1-5; the D is unclear. V lost 3 bases, J lost 1 base, and 16 bases lay in between. The CDR3 contains 16 residues. The V gene's germline CDR1 is DFQATT and CDR2 SNEGSKA (reference sequence). For the CDR3, the DNA is TGCAGTGCTAGGCGTCAGGCGGGAGGCAGCAATCAGCCCCAGCATTTT. Encoded protein: CSARRQAGGSNQPQHF.

The chain recombines TRBV25-1 with TRBJ2-2; TRBD1 might be the D (7 bases). V was clipped by 2 bases and J by 3 bases, with 16 bases between them. The CDR3 contains 17 residues. Per germline, CDR1 MGHDK and CDR2 SYGVNS. CDR3 region: CASSEPDREVDTGELFF. The CDR3 bases are TGTGCCAGCAGTGAACCCGACAGGGAGGTGGACACCGGGGAGCTGTTTTTT.

This clonotype was counted ten times or more. The rearrangement links TRBV5-6 to TRBJ2-7; D is tentatively TRBD1 or TRBD2 (5 bases each). This CDR3 has 12 residues. Trimming stripped 3 bases from V and 6 bases from J, with 10 bases between. The V gene's germline CDR1 is SGHDT and CDR2 YYEEEE. The CDR3 region is CASSYWGTEQYF. DNA of the CDR3: TGTGCCAGCAGCTACTGGGGGACCGAGCAGTACTTC. The variable domain in full, completed from reference TRBV5-6 and TRBJ2-7, reads DAGVTQSPTHLIKTRGQQVTLRCSPKSGHDTVSWYQQALGQGPQFIFQYYEEEERQRGNFPDRFSGHQFPNYSSELNVNALLLGDSALYLCASSYWGTEQYFGPGTRLTVT.

This clonotype occurred a few times. The chain couples TRBV7-2 to TRBJ2-7; no definite D call. Germline CDR1 SGHTA, CDR2 FQGNSA. The ends were cut back, 0 bases at V and 0 bases at J, with 3 bases in the middle. CDR3 length: 13 amino acids. CDR3 in DNA: TGTGCCAGCAGCTTAGCCAGCTCCTACGAGCAGTACTTC. Protein sequence: CASSLASSYEQYF.

This clonotype was recorded a few times. The V and J genes are TRBV29-1 and TRBJ1-2; D unclear. The length of the CDR3 is 11 residues. Germline assignment: CDR1 SQVTM and CDR2 ANQGSEA. Trimming took 4 bases from V and 7 from J, leaving 10 bases between them. The chain's CDR3 is CSVGAGSGYTF. For the CDR3, the DNA is TGCAGCGTTGGGGCGGGCTCTGGCTACACCTTC.

The sample holds many counts of this clonotype. V usage is TRBV18 and J usage is TRBJ2-3; weak D call: TRBD1 (6 bases). Germline V gene sequence: CDR1 KGHSH, CDR2 LQKENI. The CDR3 is 15 amino acids. V lost 7 bases and J lost 0, with 14 bases in between. DNA of the CDR3: TGTGCCAGCTTCTACCAGGGGCAGAGCACAGATACGCAGTATTTT. This gives the protein CASFYQGQSTDTQYF.

This clonotype was observed a few times. This chain uses TRBV18 with TRBJ1-1; D not resolved. The germline gives CDR1 KGHSH, CDR2 LQKENI. The CDR3 length is 13 residues. The germline V and J ends were trimmed by 5 bases and 6 bases, with 13 bases remaining between them. The CDR3 sequence is CASSSLYSAEAFF. The CDR3 DNA is TGTGCCAGCTCAAGTTTATACTCCGCTGAAGCTTTCTTT.

This clonotype was seen a handful of times. The CDR3, as DNA: TGTGCCAGCAGTTCCACAGGGGGCAACGAGCAGTACTTC. Amino acid sequence: CASSSTGGNEQYF. This chain links TRBV11-2 with TRBJ2-7; 9 bases are a match to TRBD1. The germline V gene encodes CDR1 SGHAT and CDR2 FQNNGV. Losses at the gene ends were 6 bases for V and 5 bases for J; bases not matched to a gene: 5. The CDR3 has 13 residues.

This clonotype was observed a few times. V gene TRBV6-6 combines with J gene TRBJ2-3; 7 bases match TRBD1. J gave up 2 bases and V 2 bases, and 13 bases lay outside the gene matches. The CDR3 has 18 amino acids. In germline, CDR1 is MNHNY, CDR2 SVGAGI (reference sequence). The CDR3 loop is CASSYRQGIGPNTDTQYF. In DNA, the CDR3 is TGTGCCAGCAGTTACCGACAGGGCATAGGACCTAACACAGATACGCAGTATTTT.

V gene TRBV20-1 combines with J gene TRBJ2-3; 11 bases map to TRBD2. The junction had 7 bases not matched to a gene; V was cut back by 1 base and J by 4 bases. This CDR3 spans 16 amino acids. In germline, CDR1 is DFQATT, CDR2 SNEGSKA (reference sequence). The CDR3 reads CSARGASSGRADTQYF. As DNA, the CDR3 is TGCAGTGCTAGAGGGGCGAGTAGCGGGAGGGCAGATACGCAGTATTTT.

This chain links TRBV7-9 with TRBJ2-2; 9 nucleotides line up with TRBD1. V dropped 4 bases and J dropped 3; count of bases not matched to a gene: 3. This CDR3 spans 15 amino acids. CDR1 and CDR2 from the germline V gene are SEHNR and FQNEAQ (reference sequence). The CDR3 reads CASSSDRGYTGELFF. The CDR3 DNA is TGTGCCAGCAGCTCGGACAGGGGATACACCGGGGAGCTGTTTTTT.

About this clonotype: A read error may account for a junction end that differs from germline. V gene TRBV11-2 combines with J gene TRBJ2-2, with unresolved D. Germline V gene data show CDR1 as SGHAT and CDR2 as FQNNGV. The CDR3 extends over 13 amino acids. In DNA form, the CDR3 reads TGTGCCAGCGCCCCGGGTAACACCAGGGAGCTGTTTTTT. It translates to CASAPGNTRELFF.